These 27 T cell receptor beta chains originate from one sample sequenced in a study of shared clonotypes between healthy human individuals. The method was immunoSEQ multiplex PCR; TCRdb's version includes in-frame clones alone and lacks a portion of them. The sample yields about 1 million clones, roughly 70% seen once. The specimen sequenced was memory CD4+ T cells sorted from blood. As to subset: CD45RA-negative fraction. Every receptor here comes from a young man in good health.

The CDR3 is CARSPVWGPAAGGRNGELFF. CDR3 nucleotides: TGTGCCAGAAGCCCAGTTTGGGGTCCTGCAGCGGGAGGTCGGAACGGGGAGCTGTTTTTT. J is TRBJ2-2 and V is TRBV5-3; 9 bases map to TRBD2. TRBV5-3 is recorded as an ORF, its role being uncertain. Losses at the gene ends were 4 bases for V and 7 bases for J; bases not matched to a gene: 23. This CDR3 contains 20 residues.

Comments on this clone: Other DNA sequences in the sample encode the same CDR3. The chain is built from TRBV9 and TRBJ2-3; no definite D call. Trimming removed 1 base at V and 3 bases at J, with 9 bases between. The CDR3 spans 14 residues. Germline values: CDR1 SGDLS, CDR2 YYNGEE. The CDR3 sequence is CASSVRLATDTQYF. CDR3 DNA: TGTGCCAGCAGCGTACGATTGGCGACAGATACGCAGTATTTT.

This clone was observed a handful of times. The sample carries other DNA sequences with the same CDR3. This chain links TRBV5-1 with TRBJ1-1; 10 bases line up with TRBD1. The CDR3 sequence is 14 residues long. The V gene's germline CDR1 is SGHRS and CDR2 YFSETQ. The junction had 2 bases not matched to a gene; V was cut back by 2 bases and J by 4 bases. This CDR3 is CASSLWDRGTEAFF. The CDR3 coding sequence is TGCGCCAGCAGCTTATGGGACAGGGGCACTGAAGCTTTCTTT.

This clone is a singleton in its sample. The chain links TRBV5-1 to TRBJ1-4, with D perhaps TRBD1 (6 bases). Germline V gene lookup returns CDR1 SGHRS and CDR2 YFSETQ. This CDR3 spans 15 amino acids. The V end was cut by 5 bases, the J end by 7 bases, with 18 bases between. The CDR3 DNA is TGCGCCAGCAGTTTAGGGACATCGAGGGGTGAAAAACTGTTTTTT. Translated: CASSLGTSRGEKLFF.

Regarding this clone: Other DNA sequences within the sample encode an identical CDR3. The chain uses TRBV6-5 and TRBJ2-1; possibly TRBD1 for D (6 bases). Trimming left V 5 bases short and J 9 bases short, with 11 bases between. The length of the CDR3 is 12 residues. Germline CDR1 reads MNHEY; CDR2 reads SVGAGI. CDR3 loop: CASSTGLGEQFF. The CDR3 DNA sequence: TGTGCCAGCAGTACAGGGTTAGGTGAGCAGTTCTTC.

V and J are TRBV18 and TRBJ2-3; D might be TRBD1 (6 bases). There are 15 residues in the CDR3. Germline V gene sequence: CDR1 KGHSH, CDR2 LQKENI. Trimming pared 3 bases from V and 0 bases from J, leaving 10 bases between. The CDR3 nucleotides read TGTGCCAGCTCACCTGGGACAACTAGCACAGATACGCAGTATTTT. Amino acid sequence: CASSPGTTSTDTQYF.

The rearrangement links TRBV7-9 to TRBJ1-2; weak D call: TRBD1 (5 bases). The CDR3 has 14 amino acids. Germline loops: CDR1 SEHNR, CDR2 FQNEAQ (reference sequence). The V and J ends lost 3 bases and 2 bases respectively, with 10 bases between them. The CDR3 region has the DNA TGTGCCAGCAGCTTCGACCGGGGGAACTATGGCTACACCTTC. This translates into CASSFDRGNYGYTF.

This clone was counted only a few times. V and J are TRBV28 and TRBJ2-7; D is possibly TRBD1 (5 bases). This CDR3 has 15 residues. The germline V and J ends were trimmed by 1 base and 2 bases, with 12 bases remaining between them. Germline V gene sequence: CDR1 MDHEN, CDR2 SYDVKM. The CDR3 sequence is CASSLSAGLAYEQYF. CDR3 bases: TGTGCCAGCAGTTTATCTGCAGGGCTGGCCTACGAGCAGTACTTC.

The chain uses TRBV2 and TRBJ1-6; D unresolved. The CDR3 runs 15 residues. V lost 7 bases to trimming and J lost 10 bases, with 20 bases between them. Germline V CDR1 and CDR2: SNHLY, FYNNEI. CDR3 sequence reads: CASTQNGGGGSPLHF. The DNA of the CDR3 is TGTGCCAGCACCCAAAACGGTGGCGGCGGGTCACCCCTCCACTTT.

The genes are TRBV5-6 and TRBJ1-5; TRBD1 is a possible D gene (5 bases). The V gene's germline CDR1 is SGHDT and CDR2 YYEEEE. V was clipped by 4 bases and J by 2 bases, with 13 bases between them. The CDR3 runs to 15 residues. The CDR3 DNA reads as TGTGCCAGCAGCCGCGGGACGTTTGGCAATCAGCCCCAGCATTTT. Residues: CASSRGTFGNQPQHF.

This chain joins TRBV4-3 and TRBJ2-7; D might be TRBD1 (6 bases). The CDR3 spans 13 residues. Trimming removed 0 bases from V and 10 bases from J, with 13 bases in between. Germline V gene sequence: CDR1 LGHNA, CDR2 YSLEER. CDR3 region: CASSQDQDSLQYF. CDR3 sequence (DNA): TGCGCCAGCAGCCAAGACCAGGACAGCTTACAGTACTTC.

The chain combines TRBV2 with TRBJ2-7; 7 bases line up with TRBD1. The CDR3 runs 13 residues. Germline trimming cut 6 bases from V and 6 bases from J; bases unmatched to any gene: 8. The germline CDR1 and CDR2 sequences are SNHLY and FYNNEI. This CDR3 reads CASRGTELGEQYF. CDR3 sequence (DNA): TGTGCCAGCAGAGGGACAGAACTCGGCGAGCAGTACTTC.

Only one count was recorded for this clone. The chain combines TRBV18 with TRBJ1-3; 9 bases fit TRBD1. Trimming removed 8 bases from V and 4 bases from J; junction bases left unmatched: 9. Germline-derived CDR1 and CDR2 are KGHSH and LQKENI. This CDR3 is built from 15 residues. CDR3 amino acids: CASIDGTGYGNTIYF. DNA of the CDR3: TGTGCCAGCATCGACGGGACAGGGTACGGAAACACCATATATTTT. Using reference TRBV18 and TRBJ1-3 for the parts outside the CDR3, the full variable domain is NAGVMQNPRHLVRRRGQEARLRCSPMKGHSHVYWYRQLPEEGLKFMVYLQKENIIDESGMPKERFSAEFPKEGPSILRIQQVVRGDSAAYFCASIDGTGYGNTIYFGEGSWLTVV.

The chain couples TRBV6-5 to TRBJ1-6; D ambiguous. Deletions cut 4 bases from V and 10 bases from J, with 14 bases between. Germline values: CDR1 MNHEY, CDR2 SVGAGI. The CDR3 spans 14 residues. DNA for the CDR3: TGTGCCAGCAGTTTGGGGAGGCCAGAGTCACCCCTCCACTTT. Translated: CASSLGRPESPLHF.

The CDR3 region has the DNA TGCGCCAGCAGCCAAGTAGTGGGAGAGACCCAGTACTTC. The encoded protein is CASSQVVGETQYF. The chain couples TRBV4-3 to TRBJ2-5; unclear D gene. Germline CDR1 reads LGHNA; CDR2 reads YSLEER. The CDR3 extends over 13 amino acids. Trimming took 1 base from V and 4 from J, leaving 7 bases between them.

This clone has a handful of counts. The V gene is TRBV5-6, the J gene TRBJ2-1; unclear D gene. The V gene's germline CDR1 is SGHDT and CDR2 YYEEEE. V was shortened by 4 bases and J by 5 bases, with 4 bases between the two germline ends. The CDR3 spans 11 residues. As DNA, the CDR3 is TGTGCCAGCAGCGTGCACAATGAGCAGTTCTTC. Translation: CASSVHNEQFF. The variable domain in full, with the rest retrieved from reference TRBV5-6 and TRBJ2-1, is DAGVTQSPTHLIKTRGQQVTLRCSPKSGHDTVSWYQQALGQGPQFIFQYYEEEERQRGNFPDRFSGHQFPNYSSELNVNALLLGDSALYLCASSVHNEQFFGPGTRLTVL.

The rearrangement uses TRBV10-1 and TRBJ2-1; D is possibly TRBD2 (5 bases). Germline CDR1 reads WNHNN; CDR2 reads SYGVQD (reference sequence). This CDR3 has 13 residues. V shed 3 bases and J shed 9 bases, with 12 bases lying between them. DNA of the CDR3: TGCGCCAGCAGTGAAGGGCGGGCCGGTGAGCAGTTCTTC. As protein: CASSEGRAGEQFF.

This chain's CDR3 is CAISEPRQGLNYGYTF. In DNA form, the CDR3 reads TGTGCCATCAGTGAACCCCGTCAGGGACTAAACTATGGCTACACCTTC. The chain has TRBV10-3 and TRBJ1-2; weak D call: TRBD1 (5 bases). CDR3 size: 16 residues. The V gene's germline CDR1 is ENHRY and CDR2 SYGVKD. Trimming shortened V by 3 bases and J by 2 bases, and 16 bases separated the two germline ends.

This clone was recorded only once. V and J are TRBV7-2 and TRBJ2-1; no definite D call. Germline-derived CDR1 and CDR2 are SGHTA and FQGNSA. The V and J ends lost 2 bases and 2 bases respectively, with 10 bases between them. The CDR3 loop spans 15 amino acids. The CDR3 spells CASSLSALAYNEQFF. In DNA, the CDR3 is TGTGCCAGCAGCTTATCGGCTTTAGCCTACAATGAGCAGTTCTTC.

The chain carries TRBV7-2 and TRBJ1-4; unclear D gene. The germline V gene has CDR1 SGHTA and CDR2 FQGNSA. V was trimmed by 5 bases and J by 4 bases, leaving 23 bases between them. The CDR3 sequence is 18 residues long. CDR3 sequence: CASSPSPSAPRVNEKLFF. The CDR3 bases are TGTGCCAGCAGCCCATCCCCGAGTGCCCCCCGTGTTAATGAAAAACTGTTTTTT.

To note about this clone: Other nucleotide sequences from this sample produce the same CDR3. This rearrangement joins TRBV5-1 to TRBJ2-5; no firm D call. The V end lost 2 bases, the J end lost 3 bases, and 8 bases lay between the germline ends. From germline, CDR1 is SGHRS and CDR2 YFSETQ. The CDR3 consists of 13 residues. The DNA of the CDR3 is TGCGCCAGCAGCTTTCGCAGCGAAGAGACCCAGTACTTC. This encodes CASSFRSEETQYF.

This clone was seen more than once but under ten times. The gene calls are TRBV25-1 and TRBJ2-2, with D unclear. The CDR3 loop spans 12 amino acids. Trimming took 1 base from V and 13 from J, leaving 10 bases between them. Germline CDR1 MGHDK, CDR2 SYGVNS. In nucleotides, the CDR3 is TGTGCCAGCAGTGAATTAACTGGCGGGCTGTTTTTT. The encoded protein is CASSELTGGLFF.

This rearrangement joins TRBV7-9 to TRBJ1-1; no reliable D call. The ends were cut back, 0 bases at V and 3 bases at J, with 17 bases in the middle. The germline V gene encodes CDR1 SEHNR and CDR2 FQNEAQ (reference sequence). The CDR3 is 17 amino acids. The chain's CDR3 is CASSLARGGRLYTEAFF. CDR3 nucleotide sequence: TGTGCCAGCAGCTTAGCCCGGGGAGGCAGACTTTACACTGAAGCTTTCTTT.

The CDR3: CASSVAVAGGPGETQYF. The CDR3 nucleotides are TGTGCCAGCAGCGTAGCGGTAGCGGGAGGGCCGGGAGAGACCCAGTACTTC. The chain has TRBV9 and TRBJ2-5, with 11 bases aligning to TRBD2. CDR3 length: 17 amino acids. Germline V gene sequence: CDR1 SGDLS, CDR2 YYNGEE. The V and J ends lost 0 bases and 4 bases, in that order; junction bases with no gene match: 8.

The chain combines TRBV29-1 with TRBJ2-5, with a weak D call TRBD1 (6 bases). V lost 5 bases, J lost 3 bases, and 13 bases lay in between. CDR1 SQVTM and CDR2 ANQGSEA come from the germline V gene. The CDR3 covers 13 residues. The DNA for the CDR3 is TGCAGCGTTACGAGAGCAGGGGAAGAGACCCAGTACTTC. Protein: CSVTRAGEETQYF.

In its sample, this clone was seen many times. Other DNA sequences of this sample code for an identical CDR3. J is TRBJ2-5 and V is TRBV29-1; no clear D gene. The CDR3 covers 12 residues. V dropped 4 bases and J dropped 1 base, with 7 bases sitting between them. Germline CDR1 is SQVTM and CDR2 is ANQGSEA. The CDR3: CSVGRFQETQYF. The CDR3 DNA follows: TGCAGCGTTGGTCGGTTCCAAGAGACCCAGTACTTC.

The chain couples TRBV6-1 to TRBJ1-1; TRBD1 is a possible D gene (5 bases). The CDR3 has 15 amino acids. Germline values: CDR1 MNHNS, CDR2 SASEGT. V was clipped by 6 bases and J by 1 base, with 15 bases between them. The CDR3 DNA is TGTGCCAGCAGCCCCCGGGCAGGGTCGAACACTGAAGCTTTCTTT. This gives the protein CASSPRAGSNTEAFF.